These 13 T cell receptor beta chains share one sample of origin, sequenced in a study of shared clonotypes between healthy human individuals. Sequencing used immunoSEQ multiplex PCR; TCRdb keeps in-frame clones, though not all of them. This table holds approximately 1,000,000 clones, 60% to 80% found once. The specimen was memory CD4+ T cells from PBMCs. The subset: CD45RA-negative fraction. These receptors came from a man in his late teens or twenties in good health. Some clones in this sample may be carry-over from other donors' samples.

Concerning this clone: The sample holds other DNA sequences that translate to the same CDR3. CDR3 coding DNA: TGCGCCAGCAGCTTGTCTAGCGGTTACGAGCAGTACTTC. Amino acids: CASSLSSGYEQYF. The chain employs TRBV5-1 and TRBJ2-7; 7 nucleotides agree with TRBD2. The CDR3 runs 13 residues. J gave up 4 bases and V 1 base, and 2 bases lay outside the gene matches. Looked up from germline, CDR1 is SGHRS and CDR2 is YFSETQ.

The CDR3, as DNA: TGCGCCAGCAGCCGGGAACTAACAGGACAGGGAAGGAAAAAACTGTTTTTT. This encodes CASSRELTGQGRKKLFF. The chain uses TRBV4-1 and TRBJ1-4, with 8 bases that match TRBD1. V shed 4 bases, J shed 9 bases, and the junction held 16 bases outside the gene matches. Per the germline V gene, CDR1 is MGHRA and CDR2 is YSYEKL. This CDR3 has 17 amino acids.

This sequence joins TRBV19 and TRBJ2-3, with 7 bases matching TRBD2. Trimming at V came to 6 bases and at J to 8 bases, leaving 14 bases not matched to a gene. Germline V gives CDR1 LNHDA, CDR2 SQIVND (reference sequence). The CDR3 loop spans 15 amino acids. The CDR3 DNA reads as TGTGCCAGTAGCAGCCGGGCGGGAGAGTTTGGTACGCAGTATTTT. This gives the protein CASSSRAGEFGTQYF. Full variable domain (outside the CDR3, taken from reference TRBV19 and TRBJ2-3): DGGITQSPKYLFRKEGQNVTLSCEQNLNHDAMYWYRQDPGQGLRLIYYSQIVNDFQKGDIAEGYSVSREKKESFPLTVTSAQKNPTAFYLCASSSRAGEFGTQYFGPGTRLTVL.

The chain has TRBV11-2 and TRBJ1-1, with D maybe TRBD1 (5 bases). V was trimmed by 2 bases and J by 5 bases, leaving 12 bases between them. Germline assignment: CDR1 SGHAT and CDR2 FQNNGV. This CDR3 is 14 amino acids long. CDR3 loop: CASSLQGVGTEAFF. CDR3 nucleotides: TGTGCCAGCAGCTTACAGGGAGTTGGGACTGAAGCTTTCTTT.

This clone was counted a few times. The J gene is TRBJ2-1, the V gene TRBV5-1, with 11 positions matching TRBD2. The CDR3 covers 16 residues. The germline CDR1 and CDR2 sequences are SGHRS and YFSETQ. The V segment lost 3 bases and the J segment 4 bases; nucleotides outside the gene matches: 6. CDR3 DNA sequence: TGCGCCAGCAGCTCCGCCGGGACTAGCGGTTACAATGAGCAGTTCTTC. This translates into CASSSAGTSGYNEQFF.

The J gene is TRBJ2-3, the V gene TRBV28; 14 bases are a match to TRBD2. V lost 6 bases and J lost 9; bases outside the gene matches: 11. Germline CDR1 is MDHEN and CDR2 is SYDVKM. This CDR3 comprises 16 residues. DNA of the CDR3: TGTGCCAGCAGCCGCCCGGGACTAGCGGGAGTGGGGACGCAGTATTTT. Residues: CASSRPGLAGVGTQYF.

The rearrangement uses TRBV6-1 and TRBJ1-1; no clear D. V was cut by 5 bases and J by 11 bases, with 12 bases left in between. This CDR3 spans 11 amino acids. The germline CDR1 and CDR2 sequences are MNHNS and SASEGT. The CDR3 DNA sequence: TGTGCCAGCAGTTACGAGTTGCGGGCTTTCTTT. It yields the protein CASSYELRAFF.

A single count supports this clone. This may stem from a read error, because a much larger clone lies one nucleotide away. CDR3 sequence: CASRQDRGYTEAFF. CDR3 DNA: TGTGCCAGCAGACAGGACAGGGGGTACACTGAAGCTTTCTTT. The rearrangement uses TRBV6-4 and TRBJ1-1, with 10 bases fitting TRBD1. Per the germline V gene, CDR1 is MRHNA and CDR2 is SNTAGT. Germline trimming cut 6 bases from V and 3 bases from J; bases unmatched to any gene: 4. This CDR3 spans 14 amino acids.

As for this clone: This may stem from a read error, because a much larger clone lies one nucleotide away. This specimen includes other DNA sequences encoding the same CDR3. J is TRBJ2-5 and V is TRBV30; maybe TRBD2 (6 bases). V was trimmed by 2 bases and J by 2 bases, leaving 15 bases between them. The CDR3 runs 15 residues. Germline CDR1 is GTSNPN and CDR2 is SVGIG (reference sequence). As DNA, the CDR3 is TGTGCCTGGAGTCCCGGGCGGGGACTGCAAGAGACCCAGTACTTC. Protein sequence: CAWSPGRGLQETQYF.

This chain links TRBV7-9 with TRBJ2-7; D is possibly TRBD2 (6 bases). V dropped 1 base and J dropped 2 bases, with 12 bases sitting between them. CDR1 and CDR2 (germline): SEHNR, FQNEAQ (reference sequence). The CDR3 loop spans 15 amino acids. The CDR3 here is CASSLVASVTYEQYF. The CDR3 bases are TGTGCCAGCAGCTTAGTCGCTAGCGTTACCTACGAGCAGTACTTC.

The chain carries TRBV5-1 and TRBJ2-1; 7 bases fit TRBD2. CDR1 and CDR2 from the germline V gene are SGHRS and YFSETQ. Trimming took 5 bases from V and 1 from J; bases not matched to a gene: 6. This CDR3 has 15 amino acids. The chain's CDR3 is CASSGREKSYNEQFF. In DNA, the CDR3 is TGCGCCAGCAGTGGGCGGGAGAAATCCTACAATGAGCAGTTCTTC.

V and J are TRBV7-2 and TRBJ2-2; tentatively, D is TRBD2 (6 bases). This CDR3 is built from 16 residues. The V and J ends lost 5 bases and 13 bases respectively, with 26 bases between them. Per the germline V gene, CDR1 is SGHTA and CDR2 is FQGNSA. The chain's CDR3 is CASSGGTEHRGRLLFF. CDR3 DNA: TGTGCCAGCAGCGGGGGGACTGAACACCGGGGTCGGTTGCTGTTTTTT.

This clone was found a few times. The J gene is TRBJ2-5, the V gene TRBV5-1; TRBD1 aligns across 8 bases. The CDR3 has 13 amino acids. J lost 2 bases, V lost 5 bases, and 2 bases had no gene match. From germline, CDR1 is SGHRS and CDR2 YFSETQ. CDR3 coding DNA: TGCGCCAGCAGAAGGACAGGGCAAGAGACCCAGTACTTC. Translated, it gives CASRRTGQETQYF.